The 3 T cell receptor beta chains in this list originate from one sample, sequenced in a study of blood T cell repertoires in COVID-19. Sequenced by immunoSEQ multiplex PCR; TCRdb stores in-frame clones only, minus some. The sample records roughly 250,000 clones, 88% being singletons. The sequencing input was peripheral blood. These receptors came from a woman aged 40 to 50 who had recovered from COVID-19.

In DNA form, the CDR3 reads TGTGCCAGCACCAACACAGATACGCAGTATTTT. It is translated as CASTNTDTQYF. The chain uses TRBV12-3 or TRBV12-4 and TRBJ2-3; no clear D. The V and J ends lost 7 bases and 2 bases respectively, with 4 bases between them. The CDR3 has 11 residues.

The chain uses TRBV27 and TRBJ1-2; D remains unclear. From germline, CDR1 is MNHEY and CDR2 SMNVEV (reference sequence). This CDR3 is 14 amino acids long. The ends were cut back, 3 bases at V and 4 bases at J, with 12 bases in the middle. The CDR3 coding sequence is TGTGCCAGCAGTTTTGTGGGTACGGGCTATGGCTACACCTTC. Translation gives CASSFVGTGYGYTF.

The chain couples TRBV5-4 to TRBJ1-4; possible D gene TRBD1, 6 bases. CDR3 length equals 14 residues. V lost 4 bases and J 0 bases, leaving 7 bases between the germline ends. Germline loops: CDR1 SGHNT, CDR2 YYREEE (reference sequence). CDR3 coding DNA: TGTGCCAGCAGCCGGACAGCAACTAATGAAAAACTGTTTTTT. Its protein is CASSRTATNEKLFF.